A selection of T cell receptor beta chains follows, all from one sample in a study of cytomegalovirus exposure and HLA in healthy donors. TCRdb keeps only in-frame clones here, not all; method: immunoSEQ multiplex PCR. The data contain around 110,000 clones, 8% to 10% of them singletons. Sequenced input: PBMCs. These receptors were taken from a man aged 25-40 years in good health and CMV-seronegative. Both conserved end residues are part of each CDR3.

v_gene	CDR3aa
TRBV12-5	CASGPTSGTWNEQFF
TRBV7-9	CASSAQVPRDRGYGYTF
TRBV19	CASSNQGTGYEQYF
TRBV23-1	CASSQSRRQGPYEQYF
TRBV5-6	CASSWLGDRGDLLTDTQYF
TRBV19	CASSMDREAKNIQYF
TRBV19	CASSLGPTYEQYF
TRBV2	CASSEPGVHVDEQFF
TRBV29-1	CSVGQGSDSMNTEAFF
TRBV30	CAWSHSGRGGYGYTF